Presented here are 21 T cell receptor beta chains from one specimen sequenced in a study of naive and memory T cell subsets. Treatment here: skin biopsy from PPD injection site in Mantoux-positive individual. An oligonucleotide containing a UMI was ligated to the 3' end of TCR cDNA. The SP2 primer and nested alpha and beta constant region primers amplified ligated cDNA in four rounds. TCRdb processed the UMI-ligation and nested PCR reads anew with MiXCR; each CDR3 protein has one entry. The table has around 20,000 distinct CDR3 sequences, 6% seen once. The source was skin, collected from a tuberculin skin test site. The source is an adult in good health.

At least ten counts were recorded for this clonotype. The genes are TRBV6-2 or TRBV6-3 and TRBJ2-5, with D perhaps being TRBD1 or TRBD2 (5 bases each). Germline CDR1 reads MNHEY; CDR2 reads SVGEGT. V lost 10 bases and J lost 5, with 14 bases in between. This CDR3 spans 12 amino acids. The CDR3: CATREGFETQYF. The DNA of the CDR3 is TGTGCCACCCGAGAGGGGTTCGAGACCCAGTACTTC.

This clonotype was seen many times. V usage is TRBV9 and J usage is TRBJ1-3; 7 positions agree with TRBD1. The trim removed 4 bases at V and 2 bases at J, leaving 6 bases unmatched. The length of the CDR3 is 15 residues. CDR1 and CDR2 from the germline V gene are SGDLS and YYNGEE. The CDR3 is CASSLHDRAGNTIYF. DNA of the CDR3: TGTGCCAGCAGCCTCCACGACAGGGCTGGAAACACCATATATTTT.

The chain carries TRBV28 and TRBJ1-1; D is undetermined. V was clipped by 6 bases and J by 5 bases, with 22 bases between them. This CDR3 contains 16 residues. CDR1 is MDHEN, CDR2 SYDVKM, per germline. CDR3 DNA: TGTGCCAGCAGCCACGAAACCTGGACTGGAAGGACTGAAGCTTTCTTT. It translates to CASSHETWTGRTEAFF.

Comments on this clonotype: A read error is possible here, since a much larger clone lies one base away. The genes are TRBV11-2 and TRBJ2-1; D perhaps matches TRBD2 (7 bases). CDR3 length: 13 residues. CDR1 is SGHAT and CDR2 is FQNNGV in the germline V gene. V lost 6 bases to trimming and J lost 10 bases, with 16 bases between them. CDR3 sequence (DNA): TGTGCCAGCAGTAGGGGGGGCGGATGCGAGCAGTTCTTC. Amino acid sequence: CASSRGGGCEQFF. Filled out from reference TRBV11-2 and TRBJ2-1, the complete variable domain reads EAGVAQSPRYKIIEKRQSVAFWCNPISGHATLYWYQQILGQGPKLLIQFQNNGVVDDSQLPKDRFSAERLKGVDSTLKIQPAKLEDSAVYLCASSRGGGCEQFFGPGTRLTVL.

The V gene is TRBV6-5, the J gene TRBJ2-1, with a possible D match to TRBD2 (5 bases). CDR1 MNHEY and CDR2 SVGAGI come from the germline V gene. The V end lost 6 bases, the J end lost 1 base, and 13 bases lay between the germline ends. There are 15 residues in the CDR3. The CDR3 protein is CASRPSYFSYNEQFF. The CDR3 DNA sequence: TGTGCCAGCAGACCTAGCTACTTTTCCTACAATGAGCAGTTCTTC.

This clonotype was picked up many times. The chain carries TRBV3-1 and TRBJ2-1; 10 bases line up with TRBD2. This CDR3 comprises 15 residues. The V and J ends lost 1 base and 7 bases, in that order; junction bases with no gene match: 4. Per the germline V gene, CDR1 is LGHDT and CDR2 is YNNKEL (reference sequence). The CDR3 loop reads CASSQGTSGTNEQFF. CDR3 in DNA: TGTGCCAGCAGCCAAGGTACTAGCGGGACAAATGAGCAGTTCTTC.

By sample share, this clonotype is medium-sized. The chain has TRBV9 and TRBJ2-2; D gene ambiguous. CDR1 is SGDLS and CDR2 is YYNGEE in the germline V gene. The ends were cut back, 3 bases at V and 7 bases at J, with 10 bases in the middle. The CDR3 is 13 residues long. The CDR3 nucleotides read TGTGCCAGCAGCGCTAGGGCCGACGGGGAGCTGTTTTTT. Amino acid sequence: CASSARADGELFF.

This clonotype was counted only a few times. The genes are TRBV7-2 and TRBJ1-2; D possibly corresponds to TRBD1 (5 bases). Germline V gene sequence: CDR1 SGHTA, CDR2 FQGNSA. The CDR3 has 14 amino acids. With 1 base removed from V and 4 bases from J, the gap between germline ends came to 10 bases. CDR3 in amino acids: CASSLGVGTYGYTF. In DNA, the CDR3 is TGTGCCAGCAGCTTAGGTGTAGGGACCTATGGCTACACCTTC.

V usage is TRBV19 and J usage is TRBJ2-1, with TRBD1 matching over 7 bases. With V trimmed by 6 bases and J by 2 bases, 7 bases remained unmatched. Germline V CDR1 and CDR2: LNHDA, SQIVND (reference sequence). The CDR3 covers 15 residues. The CDR3 region is CASSPGQFTYNEQFF. In DNA form, the CDR3 reads TGTGCCAGTAGCCCGGGACAGTTTACCTACAATGAGCAGTTCTTC.

In this sample, this clonotype turned up many times. The chain couples TRBV7-9 to TRBJ2-5, with 7 bases identical to TRBD1. CDR3 length: 15 amino acids. The V and J ends lost 1 base and 6 bases, in that order; junction bases with no gene match: 8. Germline V gene data show CDR1 as SEHNR and CDR2 as FQNEAQ (reference sequence). For the CDR3, the DNA is TGTGCCAGCAGCTTAGAGGCTAGACAGGGTCAGACCCAGTACTTC. Protein: CASSLEARQGQTQYF.

This clonotype occurred many times. The genes are TRBV6-6 and TRBJ2-3, with 11 bases aligning to TRBD2. The junction had 9 bases not matched to a gene; V was cut back by 2 bases and J by 8 bases. The CDR3 is 16 residues long. Looked up from germline, CDR1 is MNHNY and CDR2 is SVGAGI (reference sequence). The CDR3 DNA follows: TGTGCCAGCAGTTACGGTACTAGCGGGAGAGTCGCTACGCAGTATTTT. As protein: CASSYGTSGRVATQYF.

Only a few counts were recorded for this clonotype. The gene calls are TRBV20-1 and TRBJ1-5; D gene ambiguous. Germline V gene sequence: CDR1 DFQATT, CDR2 SNEGSKA (reference sequence). V shed 2 bases and J shed 0 bases, with 8 bases lying between them. The CDR3 has 14 amino acids. The CDR3: CSARRTGSNQPQHF. As DNA, the CDR3 is TGCAGTGCTAGACGAACGGGTAGCAATCAGCCCCAGCATTTT.

This clonotype was found many times. V gene TRBV7-3 combines with J gene TRBJ2-2; D is ambiguous. Per germline, CDR1 SGHTA and CDR2 FQGTGA. The CDR3 loop spans 14 amino acids. Trimming left V 1 base short and J 0 bases short, with 3 bases between. The CDR3 region is CASSLSPNTGELFF. CDR3 in DNA: TGTGCCAGCAGCTTAAGCCCGAACACCGGGGAGCTGTTTTTT.

This clonotype was seen at least ten times. The chain combines TRBV28 with TRBJ1-4; 7 bases match TRBD1. Germline V gene lookup returns CDR1 MDHEN and CDR2 SYDVKM. V lost 1 base, J lost 7 bases, and 3 bases stayed unmatched. This CDR3 contains 14 residues. The CDR3 nucleotides are TGTGCCAGCAGTTTATCCCGGACAGGTGAAAAACTGTTTTTT. Protein product: CASSLSRTGEKLFF.

At least ten counts were recorded for this clonotype. This chain connects TRBV7-2 to TRBJ2-7; TRBD1 or TRBD2 may be the D gene (5 bases each). Deletions cut 5 bases from V and 6 bases from J, with 11 bases between. The CDR3 length is 12 residues. Germline values: CDR1 SGHTA, CDR2 FQGNSA. CDR3 bases: TGTGCCAGCAGCGCAACTAGGGGCGAGCAGTACTTC. Translating it yields CASSATRGEQYF. Full variable domain (missing parts from reference TRBV7-2 and TRBJ2-7): GAGVSQSPSNKVTEKGKDVELRCDPISGHTALYWYRQSLGQGLEFLIYFQGNSAPDKSGLPSDRFSAERTGGSVSTLTIQRTQQEDSAVYLCASSATRGEQYFGPGTRLTVT.

This clonotype was found a few times. The J gene is TRBJ1-5, the V gene TRBV6-6; no clear D. V lost 4 bases, J lost 6 bases, and 19 bases lay in between. The CDR3 consists of 16 residues. Germline V gene sequence: CDR1 MNHNY, CDR2 SVGAGI (reference sequence). This CDR3 is CASSFLIRQVGQPQHF. Here the CDR3 DNA reads TGTGCCAGCAGTTTCCTAATCAGGCAGGTGGGTCAGCCCCAGCATTTT.

The chain combines TRBV7-2 with TRBJ2-6; TRBD1 might be the D (6 bases). Trimming took off 5 bases at V and 2 bases at J, with 16 bases between the two ends. CDR1 and CDR2 (germline): SGHTA, FQGNSA. This CDR3 is 17 amino acids long. Written as DNA, the CDR3 is TGTGCCAGCAGCCGAGGACAGATAAGGACTGGGGCCAACGTCCTGACTTTC. Amino acids: CASSRGQIRTGANVLTF.

This clonotype was recorded a few times. The rearrangement joins TRBV6-2 or TRBV6-3 to TRBJ1-2; D uncertain. The CDR3 has 11 amino acids. The V gene lost 5 bases and the J gene lost 4 bases, with 5 bases spanning the gap. Per germline, CDR1 MNHEY and CDR2 SVGEGT. CDR3 coding DNA: TGTGCCAGCAGTCGGGGCTATGGCTACACCTTC. Protein: CASSRGYGYTF.

The V gene is TRBV29-1, the J gene TRBJ2-6; possibly TRBD1 for D (6 bases). The V gene lost 5 bases and the J gene lost 4 bases, with 12 bases spanning the gap. The CDR3 covers 14 residues. The germline V gene encodes CDR1 SQVTM and CDR2 ANQGSEA. The CDR3 nucleotides read TGCAGCGTTCCACAGGGTTACGGGGCCAACGTCCTGACTTTC. This gives the protein CSVPQGYGANVLTF. Full variable domain (missing parts from reference TRBV29-1 and TRBJ2-6): SAVISQKPSRDICQRGTSLTIQCQVDSQVTMMFWYRQQPGQSLTLIATANQGSEATYESGFVIDKFPISRPNLTFSTLTVSNMSPEDSSIYLCSVPQGYGANVLTFGAGSRLTVL.

This clonotype was detected a few times. The V call is TRBV4-1, the J call TRBJ1-2; TRBD1 is a possible D gene (6 bases). Germline values: CDR1 MGHRA, CDR2 YSYEKL. The ends were cut back, 2 bases at V and 5 bases at J, with 12 bases in the middle. The CDR3 totals 14 residues. The CDR3 protein is CASSQNQGPYGYTF. For the CDR3, the DNA is TGCGCCAGCAGCCAAAACCAGGGGCCATATGGCTACACCTTC.

This chain's CDR3 is CSARGGGLTDTQYF. CDR3 sequence (DNA): TGCAGTGCTAGGGGGGGCGGCCTCACAGATACGCAGTATTTT. The chain is built from TRBV20-1 and TRBJ2-3; D possibly matches TRBD1 or TRBD2 (6 bases each). V shed 3 bases and J shed 2 bases, with 12 bases lying between them. Germline assignment: CDR1 DFQATT and CDR2 SNEGSKA (reference sequence). The length of the CDR3 is 14 residues.